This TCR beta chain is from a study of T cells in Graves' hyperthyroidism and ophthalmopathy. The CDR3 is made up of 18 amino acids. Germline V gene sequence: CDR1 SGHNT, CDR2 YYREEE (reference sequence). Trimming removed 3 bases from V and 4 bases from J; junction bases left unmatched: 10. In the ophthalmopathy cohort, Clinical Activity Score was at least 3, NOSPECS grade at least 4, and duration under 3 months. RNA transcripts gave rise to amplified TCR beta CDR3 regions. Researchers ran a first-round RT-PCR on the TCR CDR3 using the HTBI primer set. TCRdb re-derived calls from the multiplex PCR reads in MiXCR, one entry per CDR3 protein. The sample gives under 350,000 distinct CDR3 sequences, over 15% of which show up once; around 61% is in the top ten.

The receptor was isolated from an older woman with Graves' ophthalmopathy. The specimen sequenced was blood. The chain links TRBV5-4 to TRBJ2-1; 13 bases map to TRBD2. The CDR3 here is CASSSVGTSGKPYNEQFF. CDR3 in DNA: TGTGCCAGCAGCTCGGTCGGGACTAGCGGGAAGCCATACAATGAGCAGTTCTTC.